These 3 T cell receptor beta chains were sequenced from one sample in a study of shared clonotypes between healthy human individuals. TCRdb keeps only in-frame clones here, not all; method: immunoSEQ multiplex PCR. This table has 850,000 to 1,200,000 clones, about 77% appearing once. Material for sequencing was memory CD4+ T cells sorted from blood. Indicated subset: CD45RA-negative fraction. The receptors here all came from a man younger than 35 in good health.

The chain recombines TRBV9 with TRBJ1-1, with D perhaps TRBD1 (5 bases). CDR1 and CDR2 (germline): SGDLS, YYNGEE. The V end lost 0 bases, the J end lost 5 bases, and 11 bases lay between the germline ends. The CDR3 consists of 14 residues. This chain's CDR3 is CASSVGTTRTEAFF. The CDR3 DNA reads TGTGCCAGCAGCGTAGGGACAACGCGAACTGAAGCTTTCTTT.

V is TRBV7-9 and J is TRBJ2-3, with 11 nucleotides matching TRBD2. This CDR3 is 15 amino acids long. Germline CDR1 SEHNR, CDR2 FQNEAQ (reference sequence). V lost 0 bases, J lost 4 bases, and 0 bases stayed unmatched. The CDR3 nucleotides are TGTGCCAGCAGCTTAGCTAGCGGGAGGGCAGATACGCAGTATTTT. Its protein is CASSLASGRADTQYF.

This clone was recorded once. A clone one base away is much larger, so this may be a read error. The CDR3 DNA sequence: TGTGCCAGCAGCTCCGACAGGGGGAGCACAGATACGCAGTATTTT. Protein: CASSSDRGSTDTQYF. This sequence joins TRBV7-3 and TRBJ2-3, with TRBD1 matching 9 bases. V was pared by 4 bases and J by 0 bases, with 2 bases of the junction left unmatched. Germline V lookup: CDR1 SGHTA, CDR2 FQGTGA. The CDR3 is 15 residues long.